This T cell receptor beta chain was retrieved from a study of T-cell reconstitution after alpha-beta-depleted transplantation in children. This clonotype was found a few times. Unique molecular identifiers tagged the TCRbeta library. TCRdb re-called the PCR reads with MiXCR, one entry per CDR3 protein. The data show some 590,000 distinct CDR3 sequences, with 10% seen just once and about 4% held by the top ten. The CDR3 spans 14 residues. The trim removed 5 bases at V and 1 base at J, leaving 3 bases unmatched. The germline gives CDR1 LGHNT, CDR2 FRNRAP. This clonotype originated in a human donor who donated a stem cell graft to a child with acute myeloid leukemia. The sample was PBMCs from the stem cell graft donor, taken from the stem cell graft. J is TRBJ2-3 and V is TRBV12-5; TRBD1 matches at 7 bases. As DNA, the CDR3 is TGTGCTAGTGGTCCAGGGGGAGGCACAGATACGCAGTATTTT. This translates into CASGPGGGTDTQYF.